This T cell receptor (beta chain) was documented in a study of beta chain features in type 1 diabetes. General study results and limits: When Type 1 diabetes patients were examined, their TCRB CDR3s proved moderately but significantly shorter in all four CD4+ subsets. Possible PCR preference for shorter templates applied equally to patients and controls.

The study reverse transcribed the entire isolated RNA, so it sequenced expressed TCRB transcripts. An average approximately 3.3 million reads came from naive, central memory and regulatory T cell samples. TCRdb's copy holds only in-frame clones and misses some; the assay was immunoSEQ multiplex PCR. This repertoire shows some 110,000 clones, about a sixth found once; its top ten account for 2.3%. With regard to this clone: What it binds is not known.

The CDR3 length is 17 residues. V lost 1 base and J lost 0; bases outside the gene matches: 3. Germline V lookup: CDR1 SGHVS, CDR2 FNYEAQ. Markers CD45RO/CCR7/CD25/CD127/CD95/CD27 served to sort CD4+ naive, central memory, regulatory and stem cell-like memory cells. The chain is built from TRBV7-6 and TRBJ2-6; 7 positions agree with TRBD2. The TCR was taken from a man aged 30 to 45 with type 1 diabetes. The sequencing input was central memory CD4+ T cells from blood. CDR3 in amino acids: CASSLVGGSSGANVLTF. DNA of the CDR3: TGTGCCAGCAGCTTAGTTGGCGGGAGCTCTGGGGCCAACGTCCTGACTTTC.